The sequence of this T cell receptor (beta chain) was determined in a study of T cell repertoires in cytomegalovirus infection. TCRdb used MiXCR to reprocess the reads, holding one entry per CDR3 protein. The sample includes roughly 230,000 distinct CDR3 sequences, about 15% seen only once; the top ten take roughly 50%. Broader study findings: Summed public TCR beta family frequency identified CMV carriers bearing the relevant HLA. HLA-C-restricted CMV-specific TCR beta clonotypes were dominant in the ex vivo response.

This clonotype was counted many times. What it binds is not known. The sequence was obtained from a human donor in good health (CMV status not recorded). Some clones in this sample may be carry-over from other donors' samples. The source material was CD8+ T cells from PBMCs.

Here the CDR3 DNA reads TGTGCCAGTAGTTTCTTACCTCTACAGGGAAATACGCAGTATTTT. Protein product: CASSFLPLQGNTQYF. The chain uses TRBV19 and TRBJ2-3, with D possibly being TRBD1 (6 bases). This CDR3 is built from 15 residues. V lost 5 bases to trimming and J lost 7 bases, with 19 bases between them. CDR1 and CDR2 (germline): LNHDA, SQIVND (reference sequence).